This section outlines one TCR beta chain sequence together with its context. Its target is not known. These data come from a study of OX40 agonist ivuxolimab in advanced cancers. Overall study context: About 42% of patients had received prior checkpoint inhibitor therapy.

Between the trimmed V and J ends, which lost 4 bases and 1 base, there was a span of 14 bases. Germline V gives CDR1 SGHRS, CDR2 YFSETQ. The CDR3 spans 15 residues. This table comes from immunoSEQ multiplex PCR, and its TCRdb copy is limited to in-frame clones, with some not included. The sample records 70,000 to 80,000 clones, around 89% being singletons. Study results and limitations: Low normalized T-cell clonal expansion also characterized some of the nonresponders. CD4+ and CD8+ blood T cells expanded clonally by week 6 at 0.1 to 3.0 mg/kg.

The specimen comprised CD4+ or CD8+ T cells sorted from blood, sampled in a trial of the OX40 agonist ivuxolimab. This clonotype originated in an adult with an advanced solid tumor such as melanoma, head and neck, liver or kidney cancer. The V call is TRBV5-1, the J call TRBJ1-1; a weak D match, TRBD1 (5 bases). CDR3 nucleotides: TGCGCCAGCAGCCCTAGGGGAGGGGAGAACACTGAAGCTTTCTTT. Translating gives CASSPRGGENTEAFF. The full variable domain, its missing parts supplied by reference TRBV5-1 and TRBJ1-1, is KAGVTQTPRYLIKTRGQQVTLSCSPISGHRSVSWYQQTPGQGLQFLFEYFSETQRNKGNFPGRFSGRQFSNSRSEMNVSTLELGDSALYLCASSPRGGENTEAFFGQGTRLTVV.